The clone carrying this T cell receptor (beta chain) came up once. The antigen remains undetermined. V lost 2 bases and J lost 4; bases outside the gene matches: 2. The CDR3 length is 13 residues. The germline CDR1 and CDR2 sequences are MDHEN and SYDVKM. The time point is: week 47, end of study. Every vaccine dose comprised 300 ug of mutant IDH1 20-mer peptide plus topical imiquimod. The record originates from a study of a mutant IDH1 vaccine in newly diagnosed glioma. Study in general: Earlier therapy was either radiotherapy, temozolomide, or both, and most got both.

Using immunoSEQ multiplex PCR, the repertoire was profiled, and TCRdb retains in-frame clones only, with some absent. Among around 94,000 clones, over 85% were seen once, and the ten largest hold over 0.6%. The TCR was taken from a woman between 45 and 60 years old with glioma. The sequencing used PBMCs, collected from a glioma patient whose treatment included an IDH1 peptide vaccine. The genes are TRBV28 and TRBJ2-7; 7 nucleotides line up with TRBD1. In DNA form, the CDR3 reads TGTGCCAGCAGTTTAAGGGGGCGGTACGAGCAGTACTTC. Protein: CASSLRGRYEQYF.